The entry below describes one TCR beta chain. What it binds is not known. This PCR relied on a set of 60 Vbeta primers and 13 Jbeta primers. Some clones are missing from TCRdb's copy, which holds only in-frame ones; the method was immunoSEQ multiplex PCR. Of more than 95,000 clones in the sample, around 74% were seen once. This sample stems from a study of cytomegalovirus exposure and HLA in healthy donors. Findings and caveats of the study: Analysis was carried out at a later point, and it linked a missense DCLRE1C variant to TCR beta V- and J-gene trimming. A later analysis found that most CMV-associated TCR beta chains appeared HLA-restricted. Some V segments (TRBV6-2 and TRBV6-3 among them) were excluded as indistinguishable. Despite most TCR sequences being rare, some public TCRs occurred in many donors.

This CDR3 spans 13 amino acids. Between the trimmed V and J ends, which lost 0 bases and 7 bases, there was a span of 10 bases. Germline assignment: CDR1 SGDLS and CDR2 YYNGEE. The receptor's source is a female donor in good health and CMV-seropositive. The rearrangement joins TRBV9 to TRBJ1-1; the D gene is possibly TRBD1 (6 bases). What was sequenced was PBMCs. The CDR3 spells CASSVEDSSEAFF. DNA of the CDR3: TGTGCCAGCAGCGTAGAGGACAGCAGTGAAGCTTTCTTT.